A selection of T cell receptor beta chains follows, all from one sample in a study of blood T cell repertoires in COVID-19. Method: immunoSEQ multiplex PCR; TCRdb's copy keeps in-frame clones and lacks some. Of approximately 190,000 clones listed, 79% are singletons. Sequenced input: peripheral blood. The receptor set was obtained from a man aged 60-69 years with active or convalescent COVID-19. Each CDR3 is given with its conserved first and last residue. The D gene is left open where the match is weak. Clone size appears in some rows only: once, few, many, or a class for an expanded clone.

cdr3_length	j_call	v_call	d_call	clone_size	cdr3_aa	cdr3_nt
18	TRBJ2-5	TRBV7-9	TRBD1	NA	CASSWTGTGVDLLETQYF	TGTGCCAGCAGCTGGACCGGGACAGGGGTCGACCTATTGGAGACCCAGTACTTC
13	TRBJ2-3	TRBV5-4	NA	NA	CASSTEGGDTQYF	TGTGCCAGCAGCACTGAGGGTGGGGATACGCAGTATTTT
15	TRBJ2-5	TRBV7-9	TRBD1	NA	CASSLAAGGVETQYF	TGTGCCAGCAGCTTAGCGGCAGGGGGCGTAGAGACCCAGTACTTC
13	TRBJ2-7	TRBV29-1	NA	NA	CSVGGPGIYEQYF	TGCAGCGTTGGCGGGCCCGGTATATACGAGCAGTACTTC
15	TRBJ2-7	TRBV3-1/TRBV3-2	NA	NA	CASSQVPSDKYEQYF	TGTGCCAGCAGCCAAGTGCCTAGCGATAAGTACGAGCAGTACTTC
12	TRBJ2-3	TRBV29-1	TRBD2	NA	CSAGTNTDTQYF	TGCAGCGCCGGGACTAACACAGATACGCAGTATTTT
15	TRBJ2-5	TRBV7-2	TRBD2	NA	CASSSLAGGWETQYF	TGTGCCAGCAGCTCCCTAGCGGGAGGGTGGGAGACCCAGTACTTC
14	TRBJ1-1	TRBV9	NA	NA	CASSVATENTEAFF	TGTGCCAGCAGCGTAGCGACTGAGAACACTGAAGCTTTCTTT
13	TRBJ1-6	TRBV28	TRBD1	NA	CASTPDRVSPLHF	TGTGCCAGTACTCCGGACAGGGTTTCACCCCTCCACTTT
13	TRBJ1-2	TRBV28	NA	once	CASSVQGKGGYTF	TGTGCCAGCAGTGTCCAGGGGAAGGGTGGCTACACCTTC